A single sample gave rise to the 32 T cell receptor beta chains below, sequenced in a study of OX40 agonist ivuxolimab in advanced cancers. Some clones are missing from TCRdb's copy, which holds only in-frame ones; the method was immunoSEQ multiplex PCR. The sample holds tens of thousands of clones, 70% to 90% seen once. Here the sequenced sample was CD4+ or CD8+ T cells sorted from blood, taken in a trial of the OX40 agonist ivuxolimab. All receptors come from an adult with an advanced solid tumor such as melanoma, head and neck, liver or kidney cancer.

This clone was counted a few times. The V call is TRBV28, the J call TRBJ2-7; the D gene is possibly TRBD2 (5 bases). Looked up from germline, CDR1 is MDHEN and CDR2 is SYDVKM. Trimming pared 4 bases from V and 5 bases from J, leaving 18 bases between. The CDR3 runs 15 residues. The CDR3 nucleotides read TGTGCCAGCAGTTCGTATAGCGTGAGTGGGGACGAGCAGTACTTC. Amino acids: CASSSYSVSGDEQYF.

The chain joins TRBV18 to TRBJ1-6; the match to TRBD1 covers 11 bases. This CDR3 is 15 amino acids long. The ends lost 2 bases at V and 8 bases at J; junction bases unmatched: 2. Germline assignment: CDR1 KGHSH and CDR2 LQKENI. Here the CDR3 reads CASSPGTGGDSPLHF. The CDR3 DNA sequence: TGTGCCAGCTCACCAGGGACAGGGGGGGATTCACCCCTCCACTTT.

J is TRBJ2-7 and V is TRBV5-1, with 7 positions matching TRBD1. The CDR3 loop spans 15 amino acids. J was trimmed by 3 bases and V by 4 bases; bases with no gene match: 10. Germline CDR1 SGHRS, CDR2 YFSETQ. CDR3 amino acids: CASSEKQGPRYEQYF. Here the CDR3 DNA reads TGCGCCAGCAGCGAGAAACAGGGGCCGCGCTACGAGCAGTACTTC.

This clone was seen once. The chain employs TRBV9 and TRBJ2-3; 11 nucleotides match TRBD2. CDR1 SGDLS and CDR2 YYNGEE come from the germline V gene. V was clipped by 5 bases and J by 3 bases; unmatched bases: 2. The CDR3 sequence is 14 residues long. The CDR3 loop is CASRASGRTDTQYF. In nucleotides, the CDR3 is TGTGCCAGCAGGGCTAGCGGGAGGACAGATACGCAGTATTTT.

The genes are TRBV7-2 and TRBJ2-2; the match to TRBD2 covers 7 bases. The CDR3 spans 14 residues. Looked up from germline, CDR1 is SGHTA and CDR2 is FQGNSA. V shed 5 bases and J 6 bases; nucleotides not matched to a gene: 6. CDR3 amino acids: CASSPQRGPGELFF. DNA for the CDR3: TGTGCCAGCAGCCCTCAGCGGGGCCCCGGGGAGCTGTTTTTT. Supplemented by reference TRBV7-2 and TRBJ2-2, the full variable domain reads GAGVSQSPSNKVTEKGKDVELRCDPISGHTALYWYRQSLGQGLEFLIYFQGNSAPDKSGLPSDRFSAERTGGSVSTLTIQRTQQEDSAVYLCASSPQRGPGELFFGEGSRLTVL.

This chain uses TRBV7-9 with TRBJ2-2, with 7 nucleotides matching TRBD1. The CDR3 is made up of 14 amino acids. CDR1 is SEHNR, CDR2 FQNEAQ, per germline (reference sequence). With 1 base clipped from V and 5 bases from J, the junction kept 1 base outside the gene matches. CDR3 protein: CASSLVDRTGELFF. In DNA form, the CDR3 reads TGTGCCAGCAGCTTAGTGGACAGGACCGGGGAGCTGTTTTTT.

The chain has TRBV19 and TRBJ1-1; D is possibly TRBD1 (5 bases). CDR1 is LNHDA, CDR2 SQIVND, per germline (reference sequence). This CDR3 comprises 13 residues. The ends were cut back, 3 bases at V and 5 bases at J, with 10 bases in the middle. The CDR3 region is CASSISRATEAFF. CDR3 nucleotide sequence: TGTGCCAGTAGTATCAGCAGGGCTACTGAAGCTTTCTTT.

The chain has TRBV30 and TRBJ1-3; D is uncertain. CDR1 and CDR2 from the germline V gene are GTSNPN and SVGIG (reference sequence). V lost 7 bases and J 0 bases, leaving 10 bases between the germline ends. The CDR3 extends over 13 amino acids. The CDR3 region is CASPDFSGNTIYF. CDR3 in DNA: TGTGCCTCACCTGACTTCTCTGGAAACACCATATATTTT. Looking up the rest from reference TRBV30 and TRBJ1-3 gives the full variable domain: SQTIHQWPATLVQPVGSPLSLECTVEGTSNPNLYWYRQAAGRGLQLLFYSVGIGQISSEVPQNLSASRPQDRQFILSSKKLLLSDSGFYLCASPDFSGNTIYFGEGSWLTVV.

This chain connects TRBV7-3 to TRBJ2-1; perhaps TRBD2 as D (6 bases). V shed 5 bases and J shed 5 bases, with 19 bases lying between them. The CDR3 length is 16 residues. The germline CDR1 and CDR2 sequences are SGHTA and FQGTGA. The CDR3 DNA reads TGTGCCAGCAGCGCGCGACTAGAGGTAGGGGACAATGAGCAGTTCTTC. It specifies CASSARLEVGDNEQFF.

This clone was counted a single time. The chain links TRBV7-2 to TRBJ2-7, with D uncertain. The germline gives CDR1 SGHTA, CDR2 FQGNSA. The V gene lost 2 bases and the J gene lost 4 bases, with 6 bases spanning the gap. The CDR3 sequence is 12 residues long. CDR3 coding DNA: TGTGCCAGCAGCTTATTGGGTTACGAGCAGTACTTC. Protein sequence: CASSLLGYEQYF.

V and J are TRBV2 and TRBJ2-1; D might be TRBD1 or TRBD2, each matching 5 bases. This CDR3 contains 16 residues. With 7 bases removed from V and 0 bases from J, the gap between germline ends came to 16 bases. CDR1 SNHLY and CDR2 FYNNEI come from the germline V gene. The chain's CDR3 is CASKRGLQSSYNEQFF. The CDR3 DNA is TGTGCCAGCAAGAGGGGTCTTCAGAGCTCCTACAATGAGCAGTTCTTC.

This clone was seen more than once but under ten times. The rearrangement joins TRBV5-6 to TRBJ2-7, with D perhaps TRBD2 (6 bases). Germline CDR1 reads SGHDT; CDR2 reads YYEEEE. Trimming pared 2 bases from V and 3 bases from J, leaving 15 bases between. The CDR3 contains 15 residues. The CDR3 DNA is TGTGCCAGCAGCTTCTGGACCGGACTAAACTACGAGCAGTACTTC. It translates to CASSFWTGLNYEQYF. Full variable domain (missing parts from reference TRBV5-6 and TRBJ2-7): DAGVTQSPTHLIKTRGQQVTLRCSPKSGHDTVSWYQQALGQGPQFIFQYYEEEERQRGNFPDRFSGHQFPNYSSELNVNALLLGDSALYLCASSFWTGLNYEQYFGPGTRLTVT.

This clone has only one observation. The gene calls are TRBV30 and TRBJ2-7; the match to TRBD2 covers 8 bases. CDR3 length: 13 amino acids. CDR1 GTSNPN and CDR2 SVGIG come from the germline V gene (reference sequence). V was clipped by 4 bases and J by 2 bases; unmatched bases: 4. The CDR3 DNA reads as TGTGCCTGGAATAGCGGGAATACCTACGAGCAGTACTTC. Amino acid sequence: CAWNSGNTYEQYF.

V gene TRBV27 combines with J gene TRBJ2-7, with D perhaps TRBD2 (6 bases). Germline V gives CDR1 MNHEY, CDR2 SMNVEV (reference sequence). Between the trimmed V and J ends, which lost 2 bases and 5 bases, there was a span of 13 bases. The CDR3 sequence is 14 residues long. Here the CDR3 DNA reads TGTGCCAGCAGTTTACGCGGGAAGACCCACGAGCAGTACTTC. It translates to CASSLRGKTHEQYF.

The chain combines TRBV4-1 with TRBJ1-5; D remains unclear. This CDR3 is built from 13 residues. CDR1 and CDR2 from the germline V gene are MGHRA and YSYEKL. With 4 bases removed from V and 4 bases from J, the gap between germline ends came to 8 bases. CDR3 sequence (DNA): TGCGCCAGCAGCCGAACTCCAAATCAGCCCCAGCATTTT. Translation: CASSRTPNQPQHF.

The DNA for the CDR3 is TGCAGCGTTGAAGTGTCTAGCGGAACCTACGAGCAGTACTTC. Its translation: CSVEVSSGTYEQYF. The chain couples TRBV29-1 to TRBJ2-7; 7 bases match TRBD2. Germline-derived CDR1 and CDR2 are SQVTM and ANQGSEA. The CDR3 consists of 14 residues. V trimming: 1 base; J trimming: 2 bases; junction bases outside the gene matches: 5.

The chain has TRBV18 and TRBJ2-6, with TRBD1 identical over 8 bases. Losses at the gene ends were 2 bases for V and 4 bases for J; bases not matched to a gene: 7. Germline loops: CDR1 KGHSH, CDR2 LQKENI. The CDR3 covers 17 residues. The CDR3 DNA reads TGTGCCAGCTCACCATACGCCAGGGGGCAAGGGGCCAACGTCCTGACTTTC. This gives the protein CASSPYARGQGANVLTF.

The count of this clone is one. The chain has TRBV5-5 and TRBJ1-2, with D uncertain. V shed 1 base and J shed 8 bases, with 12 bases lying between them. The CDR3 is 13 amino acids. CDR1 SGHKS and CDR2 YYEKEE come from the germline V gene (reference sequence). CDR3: CASSLKSAFGYTF. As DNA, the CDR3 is TGTGCCAGCAGCTTGAAAAGTGCATTCGGCTACACCTTC.

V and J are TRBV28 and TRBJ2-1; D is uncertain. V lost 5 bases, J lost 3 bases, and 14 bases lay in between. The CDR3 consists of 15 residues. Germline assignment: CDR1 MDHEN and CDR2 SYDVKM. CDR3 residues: CASSPLSDGYNEQFF. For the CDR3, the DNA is TGTGCCAGCAGTCCTCTATCGGACGGCTACAATGAGCAGTTCTTC.

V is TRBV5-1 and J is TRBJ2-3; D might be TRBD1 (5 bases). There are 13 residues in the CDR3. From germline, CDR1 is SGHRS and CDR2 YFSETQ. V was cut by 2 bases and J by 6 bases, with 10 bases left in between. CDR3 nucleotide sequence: TGCGCCAGCAGCTTAGGGGTTTCTGATACGCAGTATTTT. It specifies CASSLGVSDTQYF.

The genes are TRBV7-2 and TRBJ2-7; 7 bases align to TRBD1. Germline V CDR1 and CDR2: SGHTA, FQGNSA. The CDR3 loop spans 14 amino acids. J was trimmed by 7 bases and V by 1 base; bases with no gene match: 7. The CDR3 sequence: CASSLVTTGVEQYF. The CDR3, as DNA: TGTGCCAGCAGCTTAGTGACCACAGGGGTAGAGCAGTACTTC.

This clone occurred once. The CDR3 bases are TGTGCCAGCAGTCGACAGGGGGTAGAGACTGAAGCTTTCTTT. Protein sequence: CASSRQGVETEAFF. The chain is built from TRBV2 and TRBJ1-1, with 9 bases lining up with TRBD1. Trimming took 5 bases from V and 5 from J; bases not matched to a gene: 6. CDR1 and CDR2 from the germline V gene are SNHLY and FYNNEI. CDR3 length: 14 amino acids. Together with reference TRBV2 and TRBJ1-1, the CDR3 gives the full variable domain: EPEVTQTPSHQVTQMGQEVILRCVPISNHLYFYWYRQILGQKVEFLVSFYNNEISEKSEIFDDQFSVERPDGSNFTLKIRSTKLEDSAMYFCASSRQGVETEAFFGQGTRLTVV.

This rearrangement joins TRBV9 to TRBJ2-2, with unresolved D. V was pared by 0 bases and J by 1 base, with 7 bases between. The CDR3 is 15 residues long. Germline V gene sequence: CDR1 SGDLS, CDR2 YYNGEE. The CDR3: CASSVDLGNTGELFF. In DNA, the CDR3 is TGTGCCAGCAGCGTAGATTTAGGGAACACCGGGGAGCTGTTTTTT.

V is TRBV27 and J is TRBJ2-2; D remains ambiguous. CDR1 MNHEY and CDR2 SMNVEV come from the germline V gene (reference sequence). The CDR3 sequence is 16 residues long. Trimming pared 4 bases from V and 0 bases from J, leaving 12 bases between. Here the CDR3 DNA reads TGTGCCAGCAGTTGGAGTTACAACGCGAACACCGGGGAGCTGTTTTTT. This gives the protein CASSWSYNANTGELFF.

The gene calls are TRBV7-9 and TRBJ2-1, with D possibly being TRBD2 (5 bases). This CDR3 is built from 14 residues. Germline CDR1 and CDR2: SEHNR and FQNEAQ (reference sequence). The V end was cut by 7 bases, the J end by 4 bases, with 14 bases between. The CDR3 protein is CASTSAGSYNEQFF. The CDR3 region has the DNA TGTGCCAGCACCTCTGCGGGCAGTTACAATGAGCAGTTCTTC.

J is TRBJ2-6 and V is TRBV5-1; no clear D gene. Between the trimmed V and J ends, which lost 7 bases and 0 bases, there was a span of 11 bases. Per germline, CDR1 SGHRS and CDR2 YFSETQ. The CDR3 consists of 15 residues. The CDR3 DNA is TGCGCCAGCCGCACAACGTCCTCTGGGGCCAACGTCCTGACTTTC. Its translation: CASRTTSSGANVLTF.

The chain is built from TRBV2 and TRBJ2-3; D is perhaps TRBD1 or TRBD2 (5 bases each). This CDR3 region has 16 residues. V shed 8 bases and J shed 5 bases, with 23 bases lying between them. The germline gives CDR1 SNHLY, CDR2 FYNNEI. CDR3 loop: CASGLGTPLTGDTQYF. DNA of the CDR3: TGTGCCAGCGGCCTCGGGACGCCGCTCACCGGAGATACGCAGTATTTT.

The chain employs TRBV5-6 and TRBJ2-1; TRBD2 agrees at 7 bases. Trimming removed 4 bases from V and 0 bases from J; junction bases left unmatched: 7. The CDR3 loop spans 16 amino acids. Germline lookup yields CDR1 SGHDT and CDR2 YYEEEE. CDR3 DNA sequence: TGTGCCAGCAGCCCGCTTGGCGGGAGCTCCTACAATGAGCAGTTCTTC. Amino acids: CASSPLGGSSYNEQFF. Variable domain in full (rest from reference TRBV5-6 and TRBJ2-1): DAGVTQSPTHLIKTRGQQVTLRCSPKSGHDTVSWYQQALGQGPQFIFQYYEEEERQRGNFPDRFSGHQFPNYSSELNVNALLLGDSALYLCASSPLGGSSYNEQFFGPGTRLTVL.

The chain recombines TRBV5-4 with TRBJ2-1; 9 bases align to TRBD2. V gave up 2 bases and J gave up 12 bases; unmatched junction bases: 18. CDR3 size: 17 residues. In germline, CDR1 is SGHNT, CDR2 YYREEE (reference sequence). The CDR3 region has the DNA TGTGCCAGCAGCTTACCCGCGGGAGGGGATGGGATTCTGGGGCAGTTCTTC. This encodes CASSLPAGGDGILGQFF.

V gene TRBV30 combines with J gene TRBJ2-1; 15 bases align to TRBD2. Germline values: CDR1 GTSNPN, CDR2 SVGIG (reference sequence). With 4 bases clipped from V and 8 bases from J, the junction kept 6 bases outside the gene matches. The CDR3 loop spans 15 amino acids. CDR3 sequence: CAWTPGLAGGDEQFF. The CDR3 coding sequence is TGTGCCTGGACCCCGGGACTAGCGGGAGGCGATGAGCAGTTCTTC.

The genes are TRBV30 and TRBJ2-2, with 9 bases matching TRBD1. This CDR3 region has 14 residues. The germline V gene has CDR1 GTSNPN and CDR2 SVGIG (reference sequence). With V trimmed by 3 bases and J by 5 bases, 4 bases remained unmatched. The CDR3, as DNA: TGTGCCTGGAGAGGGACAGGGTTTACCGGGGAGCTGTTTTTT. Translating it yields CAWRGTGFTGELFF.

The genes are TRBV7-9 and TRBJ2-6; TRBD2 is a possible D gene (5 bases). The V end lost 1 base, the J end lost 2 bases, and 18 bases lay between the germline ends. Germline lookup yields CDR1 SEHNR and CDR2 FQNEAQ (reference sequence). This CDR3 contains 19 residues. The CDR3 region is CASSLDGRRGKTGANVLTF. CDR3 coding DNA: TGTGCCAGCAGCTTAGACGGGCGACGGGGAAAAACTGGGGCCAACGTCCTGACTTTC.